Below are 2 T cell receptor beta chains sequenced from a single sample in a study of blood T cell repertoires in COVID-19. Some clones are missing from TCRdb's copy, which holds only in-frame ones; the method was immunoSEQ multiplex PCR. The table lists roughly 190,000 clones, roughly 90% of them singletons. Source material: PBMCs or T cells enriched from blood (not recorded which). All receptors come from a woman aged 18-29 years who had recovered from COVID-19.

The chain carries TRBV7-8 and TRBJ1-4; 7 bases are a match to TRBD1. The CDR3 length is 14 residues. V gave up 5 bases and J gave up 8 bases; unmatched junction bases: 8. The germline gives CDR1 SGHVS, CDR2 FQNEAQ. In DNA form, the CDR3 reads TGTGCCAGCAGCCCGACAGGGATTGGGGAAAAACTGTTTTTT. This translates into CASSPTGIGEKLFF.

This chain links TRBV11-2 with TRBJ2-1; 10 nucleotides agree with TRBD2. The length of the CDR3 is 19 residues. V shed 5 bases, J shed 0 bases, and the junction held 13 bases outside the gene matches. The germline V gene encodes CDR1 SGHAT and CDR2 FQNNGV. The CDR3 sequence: CASSARLAGALSSYNEQFF. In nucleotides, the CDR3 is TGTGCCAGCAGCGCCCGGCTAGCGGGGGCTCTTAGCTCCTACAATGAGCAGTTCTTC.